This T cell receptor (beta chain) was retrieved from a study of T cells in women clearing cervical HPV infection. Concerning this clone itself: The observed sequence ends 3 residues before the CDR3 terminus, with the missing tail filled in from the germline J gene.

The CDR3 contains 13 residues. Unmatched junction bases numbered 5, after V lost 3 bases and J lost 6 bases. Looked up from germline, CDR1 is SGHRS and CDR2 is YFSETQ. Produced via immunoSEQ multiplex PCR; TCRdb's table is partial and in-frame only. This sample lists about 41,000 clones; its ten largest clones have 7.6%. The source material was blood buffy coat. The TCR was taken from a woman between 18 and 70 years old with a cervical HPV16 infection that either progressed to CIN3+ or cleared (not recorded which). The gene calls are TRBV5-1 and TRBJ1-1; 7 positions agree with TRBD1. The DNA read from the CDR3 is TGCGCCAGCAGCTCGGGACAGAGACCTGAA. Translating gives CASSSGQRPE. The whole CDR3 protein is CASSSGQRPEAFF.